The sequence of this T cell receptor beta chain was determined in a study of T cell responses to AZD1222 COVID-19 vaccine. Study results and limitations: Clonal diversity may have been underestimated, and the donors were mostly white British, with more females than males. All repertoire sampling was performed exclusively after the peak T cell response. The study found Spike-specific TCR breadth and depth rose after two AZD1222 doses. Per reports, nearly half of all spike-specific TCRs target regions that are unmutated in variants.

This table comes from immunoSEQ multiplex PCR, and its TCRdb copy is limited to in-frame clones, with some not included. The data show about 100,000 clones, about 89% seen once. The CDR3 has 14 amino acids. From germline, CDR1 is SGHRS and CDR2 YFSETQ. The V gene lost 0 bases and the J gene lost 1 base, with 7 bases spanning the gap. A note on this clone: Its matching antigen is unknown.

This sample comprised peripheral blood, obtained on day 0 of MenACWY control vaccination. The J gene is TRBJ1-1, the V gene TRBV5-1; no clear D gene. The TCR sequence derives from an adult in good health. This CDR3 reads CASSLGLANTEAFF. The CDR3, as DNA: TGCGCCAGCAGCTTGGGGTTGGCGAACACTGAAGCTTTCTTT.